A single sample is the source of the 8 T cell receptor beta chains below, sequenced in a study of blood T cell repertoires in COVID-19. Clones were read by immunoSEQ multiplex PCR, and TCRdb kept only the in-frame ones, dropping some. This sample has fewer than 200,000 clones, with 87% found just once. The source material was peripheral blood. These receptors were taken from a man aged 55 to 69 with active or convalescent COVID-19.

V usage is TRBV5-1 and J usage is TRBJ2-3; D is perhaps TRBD1 (6 bases). The CDR3 extends over 17 amino acids. Germline V gene lookup returns CDR1 SGHRS and CDR2 YFSETQ. V was pared by 0 bases and J by 2 bases, with 16 bases between. The CDR3 is CASSLDPLGAPTDTQYF. As DNA, the CDR3 is TGCGCCAGCAGCTTGGACCCTTTGGGGGCCCCCACAGATACGCAGTATTTT.

This clone showed up just once. This chain uses TRBV7-9 with TRBJ1-1, with no clear D. Germline V gives CDR1 SEHNR, CDR2 FQNEAQ (reference sequence). The CDR3 sequence is 14 residues long. V was shortened by 1 base and J by 0 bases, with 6 bases between the two germline ends. CDR3 nucleotides: TGTGCCAGCAGCTTAGGGCAGGTGAACACTGAAGCTTTCTTT. It specifies CASSLGQVNTEAFF. Full variable domain (missing parts from reference TRBV7-9 and TRBJ1-1): DTGVSQNPRHKITKRGQNVTFRCDPISEHNRLYWYRQTLGQGPEFLTYFQNEAQLEKSRLLSDRFSAERPKGSFSTLEIQRTEQGDSAMYLCASSLGQVNTEAFFGQGTRLTVV.

V usage is TRBV6-5 and J usage is TRBJ2-7; the D gene is possibly TRBD1 (6 bases). The V end was cut by 6 bases, the J end by 3 bases, with 18 bases between. Germline CDR1 MNHEY, CDR2 SVGAGI. The CDR3 contains 15 residues. The CDR3 DNA follows: TGTGCCAGCAGGTCCCTCCACACAGGGAACTACGAGCAGTACTTC. This gives the protein CASRSLHTGNYEQYF.

The gene calls are TRBV3-1 (or the pseudogene TRBV3-2) and TRBJ2-1; unclear D gene. Deletions cut 0 bases from V and 3 bases from J, with 15 bases between. Germline V gene data show CDR1 as LGHDT and CDR2 as YNNKEL (reference sequence). CDR3 length: 17 amino acids. As DNA, the CDR3 is TGTGCCAGCAGCCAAGATAGATCGAGGAAATTCTACAATGAGCAGTTCTTC. Residues: CASSQDRSRKFYNEQFF.

This clone came up a few times. The chain uses TRBV27 and TRBJ1-4; the D gene is possibly TRBD1 (6 bases). The CDR3 totals 14 residues. Germline lookup yields CDR1 MNHEY and CDR2 SMNVEV (reference sequence). Trimming stripped 6 bases from V and 7 bases from J, with 15 bases between. The CDR3, as DNA: TGTGCCAGCAGAGGCTCTCGCAGGGGTGAAAAACTGTTTTTT. This translates into CASRGSRRGEKLFF.

V and J are TRBV7-9 and TRBJ2-2; 8 bases align to TRBD2. The germline V gene encodes CDR1 SEHNR and CDR2 FQNEAQ (reference sequence). The CDR3 is 16 amino acids. Trimming at V came to 0 bases and at J to 6 bases, leaving 6 bases not matched to a gene. Here the CDR3 reads CASSLAGTRVAGELFF. CDR3 sequence (DNA): TGTGCCAGCAGCTTAGCCGGGACTAGGGTTGCCGGGGAGCTGTTTTTT.

This rearrangement joins TRBV5-1 to TRBJ2-2; 8 positions agree with TRBD1. V shed 3 bases and J 0 bases; nucleotides not matched to a gene: 4. The CDR3 totals 16 residues. Looked up from germline, CDR1 is SGHRS and CDR2 is YFSETQ. Written as DNA, the CDR3 is TGCGCCAGCAGCTCTACAGGGGGTGCGAACACCGGGGAGCTGTTTTTT. The encoded protein is CASSSTGGANTGELFF.

This chain uses TRBV19 with TRBJ1-6; a possible D gene is TRBD1 (6 bases). Deletions cut 5 bases from V and 10 bases from J, with 15 bases between. Germline V gene data show CDR1 as LNHDA and CDR2 as SQIVND (reference sequence). CDR3 length: 14 residues. For the CDR3, the DNA is TGTGCCAGTAGTCTCACCCCAGGGGACTCACCCCTCCACTTT. Residues: CASSLTPGDSPLHF.